The 11 T cell receptor beta chains below were found in one sample sequenced in a study of shared clonotypes between healthy human individuals. Generated by immunoSEQ multiplex PCR, the TCRdb table keeps only in-frame clones and is missing some. Found here are about 2.1 million clones, 93% of them singletons; the top ten hold approximately 1.6%. Terminally differentiated effector memory CD45RA+ cells were excluded from the naive CD8 cells, which were CD45RO-negative and positively selected for CCR7. The specimen was naive CD8+ T cells from PBMCs. The receptor source for this set is a man younger than 30 in good health. Some clones in this sample may be carry-over from other donors' samples.

This clone is a singleton in its sample. This sample also contains other DNA sequences that code for the same CDR3. This chain uses TRBV19 with TRBJ2-1, with a possible D match to TRBD2 (5 bases). This CDR3 spans 13 amino acids. The germline V and J ends were trimmed by 5 bases and 7 bases, with 12 bases remaining between them. Germline V CDR1 and CDR2: LNHDA, SQIVND (reference sequence). The DNA of the CDR3 is TGTGCCAGTAGTCCTACCGGCGGGAATGAGCAGTTCTTC. The encoded protein is CASSPTGGNEQFF.

The genes are TRBV5-6 and TRBJ2-1; D perhaps matches TRBD2 (5 bases). Germline-derived CDR1 and CDR2 are SGHDT and YYEEEE. The CDR3 is 14 residues long. Trimming removed 4 bases at V and 10 bases at J, with 18 bases between. As DNA, the CDR3 is TGTGCCAGCAGCCCGGACCTCACTAGTGACGAGCAGTTCTTC. It encodes CASSPDLTSDEQFF.

Comments on this clone: Other DNA sequences in this sample translate to the same CDR3. This chain joins TRBV6-5 and TRBJ1-1; TRBD1 matches 8 bases. The CDR3 covers 14 residues. J gave up 2 bases and V 8 bases, and 7 bases lay outside the gene matches. Germline V lookup: CDR1 MNHEY, CDR2 SVGAGI. CDR3 loop: CASSLGQANTEAFF. The CDR3 bases are TGTGCCAGCTCCCTGGGACAGGCCAACACTGAAGCTTTCTTT.

This clone came up a few times. The chain recombines TRBV2 with TRBJ1-1, with 9 bases identical to TRBD1. The CDR3 consists of 14 residues. After removal of 3 bases from V and 3 bases from J, the junction contained 2 bases not matched to a gene. CDR1 SNHLY and CDR2 FYNNEI come from the germline V gene. Here the CDR3 DNA reads TGTGCCAGCAGTGAGCGGACAGGGGACACTGAAGCTTTCTTT. Its translation: CASSERTGDTEAFF.

The V gene is TRBV28, the J gene TRBJ1-2; a weak D match, TRBD1 (5 bases). CDR1 is MDHEN and CDR2 is SYDVKM in the germline V gene. The CDR3 consists of 14 residues. Trimming took off 3 bases at V and 6 bases at J, with 14 bases between the two ends. The CDR3 reads CASSLDPGRNGYTF. As DNA, the CDR3 is TGTGCCAGCAGTTTGGACCCAGGGCGAAATGGCTACACCTTC.

With regard to this clone: One junction end does not reproduce the germline sequence, and a read error may be involved. The V gene is TRBV30, the J gene TRBJ1-3, with 8 bases aligning to TRBD1. The CDR3 contains 15 residues. Germline V CDR1 and CDR2: GTSNPN, SVGIG (reference sequence). The CDR3 here is CAWTGTGVAGNTIYF. For the CDR3, the DNA is TGTGCCTGGACCGGGACAGGTGTAGCTGGGAACACCATATATTTT.

This chain joins TRBV7-8 and TRBJ2-5; possibly TRBD2 for D (5 bases). V lost 1 base to trimming and J lost 5 bases, with 8 bases between them. The germline gives CDR1 SGHVS, CDR2 FQNEAQ. The CDR3 spans 13 residues. The CDR3 region is CASSLDSVETQYF. The CDR3 region has the DNA TGTGCCAGCAGCTTAGATAGCGTTGAGACCCAGTACTTC.

This chain uses TRBV30 with TRBJ2-2; the D is unclear. The CDR3 covers 14 residues. The V and J ends lost 2 bases and 0 bases respectively, with 7 bases between them. Germline CDR1 reads GTSNPN; CDR2 reads SVGIG (reference sequence). The CDR3 DNA reads TGTGCCTGGAGTTGGACGGCGAACACCGGGGAGCTGTTTTTT. It specifies CAWSWTANTGELFF.

The CDR3 is CAIRPGLVYEQYF. The CDR3 bases are TGTGCCATCCGACCAGGGTTAGTCTACGAGCAGTACTTC. V and J are TRBV10-3 and TRBJ2-7, with D maybe TRBD1 (5 bases). Germline CDR1 and CDR2: ENHRY and SYGVKD. This CDR3 has 13 residues. Trimming took off 8 bases at V and 3 bases at J, with 14 bases between the two ends.

This chain links TRBV25-1 with TRBJ2-3, with TRBD2 matching over 10 bases. The germline CDR1 and CDR2 sequences are MGHDK and SYGVNS. The CDR3 totals 15 residues. With V trimmed by 8 bases and J by 1 base, 6 bases remained unmatched. The CDR3 DNA reads as TGTGCCAGCGGGGGGACTAGCGAACGCACAGATACGCAGTATTTT. Amino acid sequence: CASGGTSERTDTQYF. The full variable domain, rest sourced from reference TRBV25-1 and TRBJ2-3, is EADIYQTPRYLVIGTGKKITLECSQTMGHDKMYWYQQDPGMELHLIHYSYGVNSTEKGDLSSESTVSRIRTEHFPLTLESARPSHTSQYLCASGGTSERTDTQYFGPGTRLTVL.

The count of this clone is one. This sequence joins TRBV29-1 and TRBJ2-5; D possibly matches TRBD1 or TRBD2 (7 bases each). This CDR3 region has 14 residues. V shed 7 bases and J shed 5 bases, with 20 bases lying between them. Germline V gives CDR1 SQVTM, CDR2 ANQGSEA. DNA for the CDR3: TGCAGCGCTTTGGGAGGGGGCGCTTACGAGACCCAGTACTTC. Residues: CSALGGGAYETQYF.